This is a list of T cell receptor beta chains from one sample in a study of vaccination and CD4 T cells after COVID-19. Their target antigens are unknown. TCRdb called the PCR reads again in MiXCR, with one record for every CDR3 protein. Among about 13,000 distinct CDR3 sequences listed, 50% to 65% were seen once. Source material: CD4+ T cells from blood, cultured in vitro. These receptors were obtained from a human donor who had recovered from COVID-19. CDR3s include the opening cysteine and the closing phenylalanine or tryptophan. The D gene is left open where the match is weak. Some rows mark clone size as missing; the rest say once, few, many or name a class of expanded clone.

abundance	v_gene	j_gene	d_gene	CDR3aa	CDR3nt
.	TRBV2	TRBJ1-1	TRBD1	CASTITGVTNTEAFF	TGTGCCAGCACAATAACAGGGGTTACGAACACTGAAGCTTTCTTT
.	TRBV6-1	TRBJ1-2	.	CASSIRVNGYGYTF	TGTGCCAGCAGTATAAGAGTAAACGGCTATGGCTACACCTTC
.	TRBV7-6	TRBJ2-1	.	CASSSPYSRSYNEQFF	TGTGCCAGCAGCTCCCCCTATAGCCGCTCCTACAATGAGCAGTTCTTC
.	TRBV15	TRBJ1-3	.	CATSRGTGPGNTIYF	TGTGCCACCAGCAGGGGTACAGGGCCTGGAAACACCATATATTTT
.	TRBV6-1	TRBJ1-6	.	CASSEVRWGKGVSPLHF	TGTGCCAGCAGTGAAGTACGGTGGGGGAAGGGAGTTTCACCCCTCCACTTT
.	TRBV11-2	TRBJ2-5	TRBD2	CASSSAGGGETQYF	TGTGCCAGCAGCTCAGCGGGGGGAGGAGAGACCCAGTACTTC
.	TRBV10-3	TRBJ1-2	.	CAISEVRGPIDYGYTF	TGTGCCATCAGTGAAGTTAGGGGCCCAATTGACTATGGCTACACCTTC
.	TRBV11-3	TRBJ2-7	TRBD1	CASSRQGEWNEQYF	TGTGCCAGCAGCCGCCAGGGGGAGTGGAACGAGCAGTACTTC
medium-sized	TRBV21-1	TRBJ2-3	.	CASSTPNLADTQYF	TGTGCCAGCAGCACACCCAATTTAGCAGATACGCAGTATTTT
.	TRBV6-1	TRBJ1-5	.	CASSESQGSNQPQHF	TGTGCCAGCAGTGAATCGCAGGGTAGCAATCAGCCCCAGCATTTT